This T cell receptor beta chain derives from a study of metastatic and nonmetastatic thyroid tumors. The overall study: A comparison of repertoires was made across blood and tumor or nodule tissue from malignant and benign thyroid patients. Overall study results and limits: Significantly higher TCR beta diversity was reportedly seen in malignant thyroid tumors than benign nodules, in blood and tumor.

Original processing methods: Construction of a distant-metastasis classifier for papillary thyroid cancer relied on CDR3 differences across clinicopathological groups. TCRdb re-clonotyped the PCR reads through MiXCR. These V and J calls are TCRdb output, not the study's own analysis. This table holds about 12,000 clones, 9% to 14% found once. V trimming: 1 base; J trimming: 7 bases; junction bases outside the gene matches: 7. The CDR3 runs 16 residues. This clone is deemed medium-sized. The antigen is unknown. Until they underwent thyroid surgery, no patient had received any treatment. V and J are TRBV12-3 or TRBV12-4 and TRBJ2-1, with 10 bases matching TRBD1. This TCR was recovered from a female donor with papillary thyroid cancer or a benign thyroid nodule (not recorded which). Some clones in this sample may be carry-over from other donors' samples. Sequencing was done on a sample of blood. CDR3 DNA sequence: TGTGCCAGCAGTTTAGTAGTGACAGGGGGCCCTAATGAGCAGTTCTTC. It is translated as CASSLVVTGGPNEQFF.